The 11 T cell receptor beta chains below were found in one sample sequenced in a study of blood T cell repertoires in COVID-19. Sequenced by immunoSEQ multiplex PCR; TCRdb stores in-frame clones only, minus some. The sample lists about 330,000 clones; about 83% were seen once. Sequencing input: peripheral blood. The origin of the receptors is a woman aged 45-59 years with acute or convalescent COVID-19.

The rearrangement joins TRBV28 to TRBJ1-2; no clear D gene. The CDR3 spans 15 residues. In germline, CDR1 is MDHEN, CDR2 SYDVKM. With 8 bases removed from V and 6 bases from J, the gap between germline ends came to 22 bases. DNA for the CDR3: TGTGCCAGCTGTAAATGGGTCGGGAGTAATCATGGCTACACCTTC. Protein product: CASCKWVGSNHGYTF.

The genes are TRBV19 and TRBJ2-1; no reliable D call. Trimming removed 8 bases from V and 0 bases from J, with 8 bases in between. Germline assignment: CDR1 LNHDA and CDR2 SQIVND (reference sequence). The CDR3 spans 13 residues. The CDR3 protein is CASAISSYNEQFF. The CDR3, as DNA: TGTGCCAGTGCTATTAGCTCCTACAATGAGCAGTTCTTC.

This rearrangement joins TRBV7-2 to TRBJ2-3; 9 bases map to TRBD2. The CDR3 length is 15 residues. The germline gives CDR1 SGHTA, CDR2 FQGNSA. V shed 5 bases, J shed 3 bases, and the junction held 6 bases outside the gene matches. CDR3 DNA: TGTGCCAGCAGCCTCGGGACTAGCTTTACAGATACGCAGTATTTT. Its protein is CASSLGTSFTDTQYF.

The V and J genes are TRBV18 and TRBJ2-5, with 10 bases identical to TRBD2. Germline assignment: CDR1 KGHSH and CDR2 LQKENI. This CDR3 is built from 16 residues. The V gene end was trimmed by 1 base and the J gene end by 5 bases; junction bases not matched to a gene: 7. Written as DNA, the CDR3 is TGTGCCAGCTCACCACTTCCTAGCGGGAGTTTCGAGACCCAGTACTTC. It specifies CASSPLPSGSFETQYF.

In its sample, this clone was seen once. The chain couples TRBV25-1 to TRBJ2-5; 10 positions agree with TRBD1. Germline values: CDR1 MGHDK, CDR2 SYGVNS. CDR3 length: 17 amino acids. The V segment lost 1 base and the J segment 5 bases; nucleotides outside the gene matches: 10. This CDR3 reads CASSELGDRGSLETQYF. CDR3 bases: TGTGCCAGCAGTGAATTGGGGGACAGGGGCTCTTTGGAGACCCAGTACTTC.

The V and J genes are TRBV2 and TRBJ1-6, with 8 bases lining up with TRBD1. The length of the CDR3 is 15 residues. Germline CDR1 and CDR2: SNHLY and FYNNEI. Trimming cost V 6 bases and J 9 bases; bases outside gene matches: 10. CDR3 DNA sequence: TGTGCCAGCAGAGCTCGGCCAGGGGGCCTTTCACCCCTCCACTTT. Its translation: CASRARPGGLSPLHF.

J is TRBJ2-7 and V is TRBV6-1, with 13 bases identical to TRBD2. The CDR3 covers 18 residues. Per the germline V gene, CDR1 is MNHNS and CDR2 is SASEGT. With 4 bases clipped from V and 4 bases from J, the junction kept 13 bases outside the gene matches. CDR3: CASSADGLAGVGRYEQYF. CDR3 coding DNA: TGTGCCAGCAGTGCAGATGGACTAGCGGGAGTGGGGCGGTACGAGCAGTACTTC.

The CDR3: CAWSVSTGELFF. In nucleotides, the CDR3 is TGTGCCTGGAGTGTATCTACCGGGGAGCTGTTTTTT. The V call is TRBV30, the J call TRBJ2-2; D gene unclear. V was cut by 0 bases and J by 5 bases, with 4 bases left in between. This CDR3 contains 12 residues. Germline loops: CDR1 GTSNPN, CDR2 SVGIG (reference sequence).

The chain carries TRBV6-4 and TRBJ1-1; D is undetermined. Trimming stripped 6 bases from V and 2 bases from J, with 13 bases between. CDR3 size: 14 residues. Germline V lookup: CDR1 MRHNA, CDR2 SNTAGT. Here the CDR3 DNA reads TGTGCCAGCAGGAAGCACCACGATAACACTGAAGCTTTCTTT. It is translated as CASRKHHDNTEAFF.

This chain joins TRBV29-1 and TRBJ2-5; D is possibly TRBD2 (5 bases). Germline loops: CDR1 SQVTM, CDR2 ANQGSEA. The CDR3 is made up of 15 amino acids. Trimming left V 4 bases short and J 0 bases short, with 15 bases between. This CDR3 reads CSVARTGSYQETQYF. The CDR3 nucleotides are TGCAGCGTTGCCCGGACGGGATCATACCAAGAGACCCAGTACTTC.

This chain links TRBV28 with TRBJ2-1, with D perhaps TRBD2 (5 bases). The germline V gene encodes CDR1 MDHEN and CDR2 SYDVKM. The CDR3 sequence is 14 residues long. Trimming shortened V by 7 bases and J by 4 bases, and 14 bases separated the two germline ends. The CDR3 DNA is TGTGCCAGCACTTTCGGGCCGGGATACAATGAGCAGTTCTTC. Translating gives CASTFGPGYNEQFF.